This T cell receptor beta chain is from a study of blood T cell repertoires in COVID-19. Study background: Samples taken during acute and convalescent COVID-19 were collected in the United States, Italy and Spain. The cDNA or gDNA used as material had been derived from T cells, B-cell-depleted T cells, or PBMCs.

The table came from immunoSEQ multiplex PCR; TCRdb's copy has only in-frame clones and leaves some out. This sample yields 300,000 or so clones, of which around 83% are seen a single time; 0.95% to 1.5% belongs to the top ten. The CDR3 loop spans 14 amino acids. Germline loops: CDR1 SGHDT, CDR2 YYEEEE. The V end lost 2 bases, the J end lost 4 bases, and 12 bases lay between the germline ends. The gene calls are TRBV5-6 and TRBJ1-2; D gene ambiguous. This clonotype originated in a woman aged 50 to 60 with acute or convalescent COVID-19. Sequencing was done on a sample of peripheral blood. CDR3 amino acids: CASSFQENIYGYTF. CDR3 coding DNA: TGTGCCAGCAGCTTCCAGGAAAACATCTATGGCTACACCTTC.